The TCR beta chain under discussion was sequenced for a study of blood T cells in healthy people across ages. General study points: Age showed a roughly linear inverse relationship with TCR beta diversity per million T cells.

A word on this clonotype: Its specificity is unknown.

V was trimmed by 3 bases and J by 9 bases, leaving 7 bases between them. Germline-derived CDR1 and CDR2 are SGDLS and YYNGEE. CDR3 size: 11 residues. Through a sample-barcoded 5' primer and a J-beta primer mix, a second PCR was run for 7 to 11 cycles. No fewer than 3 million CDR3-containing paired-end reads came from each sample. TCRdb reprocessed the 5' RACE reads via MiXCR and lists one record per CDR3 protein. This table holds 760,000 or so distinct CDR3 sequences, 20% to 25% found once. These sequences were also reported in another study, on T cells of mothers and their children. That paper notes: Mother-child pairs who were related displayed a slightly higher overlap than unrelated pairs, a difference that was non-significant.

The rearrangement joins TRBV9 to TRBJ2-1; D unresolved. This receptor was taken from a boy aged 5-17 years in good health. Sequenced material: blood. The CDR3 DNA reads as TGTGCCAGCAGCGCGAATCGTGAGCAGTTCTTC. This translates into CASSANREQFF.